Below, 21 T cell receptor beta chains from the same sample are listed, as sequenced in a study of blood T cell repertoires in COVID-19. TCRdb keeps only in-frame clones here, not all; method: immunoSEQ multiplex PCR. This sample has roughly 400,000 clones, with 80% to 95% found just once. The specimen sequenced was PBMCs or T cells enriched from blood (not recorded which). The source of these receptors is a woman in her thirties or forties who had been exposed to COVID-19.

J is TRBJ2-4 and V is TRBV7-3; possible D gene TRBD2, 6 bases. The CDR3 has 16 amino acids. V lost 5 bases, J lost 1 base, and 15 bases lay in between. Germline values: CDR1 SGHTA, CDR2 FQGTGA. The CDR3 region is CASSPTSSGAKNIQYF. In DNA, the CDR3 is TGTGCCAGCAGCCCGACTAGTTCTGGGGCCAAAAACATTCAGTACTTC. Based on the CDR3 plus reference TRBV7-3 and TRBJ2-4, the full variable domain is GAGVSQTPSNKVTEKGKYVELRCDPISGHTALYWYRQSLGQGPEFLIYFQGTGAADDSGLPNDRFFAVRPEGSVSTLKIQRTERGDSAVYLCASSPTSSGAKNIQYFGAGTRLSVL.

This clone was detected once. The chain carries TRBV7-6 and TRBJ1-1; 8 bases are a match to TRBD1. CDR3 length equals 16 residues. Germline CDR1 reads SGHVS; CDR2 reads FNYEAQ. V shed 3 bases, J shed 0 bases, and the junction held 6 bases outside the gene matches. The CDR3: CASSLGQERVNTEAFF. The CDR3 DNA follows: TGTGCCAGCAGCTTGGGACAGGAGAGGGTGAACACTGAAGCTTTCTTT.

The rearrangement links TRBV9 to TRBJ2-3, with D perhaps TRBD1 (6 bases). Germline V lookup: CDR1 SGDLS, CDR2 YYNGEE. The V end was cut by 4 bases, the J end by 1 base, with 10 bases between. The CDR3 has 14 residues. Here the CDR3 reads CASSIRGGTDTQYF. CDR3 DNA: TGTGCCAGCAGCATCAGGGGTGGCACAGATACGCAGTATTTT.

The gene calls are TRBV13 and TRBJ2-3; the match to TRBD2 covers 8 bases. Trimming at V came to 2 bases and at J to 5 bases, leaving 15 bases not matched to a gene. Germline V gene sequence: CDR1 PRHDT, CDR2 FYEKMQ (reference sequence). There are 18 residues in the CDR3. In DNA form, the CDR3 reads TGTGCCAGCAGCTTAAGGGGACTAGGCAAAAATATGGGAGATACGCAGTATTTT. Protein product: CASSLRGLGKNMGDTQYF.

The chain uses TRBV24-1 and TRBJ1-3, with D maybe TRBD1 (6 bases). Trimming removed 6 bases from V and 4 bases from J, with 9 bases in between. In germline, CDR1 is KGHDR, CDR2 SFDVKD. The CDR3 sequence is 13 residues long. For the CDR3, the DNA is TGTGCCACCAGTACAGGGTTGGGAAACACCATATATTTT. Translating it yields CATSTGLGNTIYF.

This chain joins TRBV16 and TRBJ2-1, with TRBD1 matching 11 bases. This CDR3 is built from 15 residues. V trimming: 1 base; J trimming: 9 bases; junction bases outside the gene matches: 5. Germline CDR1 and CDR2: KGHSY and FQNENV. In nucleotides, the CDR3 is TGTGCCAGCAGCCAATGGAGGACAGGGGGCAGTGAGCAGTTCTTC. This sequence encodes CASSQWRTGGSEQFF.

Comment on this clone: Mismatch with germline at one junction end may stem from a read error. J is TRBJ2-7 and V is TRBV7-7; 11 nucleotides match TRBD2. The CDR3 covers 15 residues. The V gene's germline CDR1 is SSHAT and CDR2 FNYEAQ (reference sequence). CDR3 coding DNA: TGTGCTAGCAGCCCTATTCTAGCGGGAGGAAGCGAGCAGTACTTC. It translates to CASSPILAGGSEQYF.

The chain links TRBV7-6 to TRBJ2-3, with D perhaps TRBD1 (6 bases). The CDR3 length is 15 residues. The germline V gene encodes CDR1 SGHVS and CDR2 FNYEAQ. Deletions cut 4 bases from V and 5 bases from J, with 16 bases between. The CDR3 region is CASSSFTGTRDTQYF. CDR3 nucleotide sequence: TGTGCCAGCAGCTCCTTTACAGGGACCCGAGATACGCAGTATTTT.

The chain carries TRBV12-3 or TRBV12-4 and TRBJ1-5, with 9 bases fitting TRBD1. CDR3 size: 13 residues. Trimming cost V 5 bases and J 6 bases; bases outside gene matches: 2. CDR3 nucleotides: TGTGCCAGCAGTCGACAGGGGGTTCAGCCCCAGCATTTT. Translation gives CASSRQGVQPQHF.

The chain joins TRBV29-1 to TRBJ2-1; D perhaps matches TRBD2 (6 bases). Germline CDR1 is SQVTM and CDR2 is ANQGSEA. The CDR3 consists of 13 residues. The ends were cut back, 7 bases at V and 4 bases at J, with 14 bases in the middle. The CDR3 region has the DNA TGCAGCGCGGGACTCTCCATATACAATGAGCAGTTCTTC. It is translated as CSAGLSIYNEQFF.

This chain connects TRBV14 to TRBJ1-6; a weak D match, TRBD1 (5 bases). Germline-derived CDR1 and CDR2 are SGHDN and FVKESK. There are 13 residues in the CDR3. Trimming took 1 base from V and 11 from J, leaving 9 bases between them. The CDR3 sequence: CASSQVSGAPLHF. The CDR3 region has the DNA TGTGCCAGCAGCCAAGTGTCGGGGGCACCCCTCCACTTT.

The chain links TRBV19 to TRBJ1-2; 9 bases align to TRBD1. V was pared by 4 bases and J by 6 bases, with 9 bases of the junction left unmatched. This CDR3 contains 15 residues. Germline V gene sequence: CDR1 LNHDA, CDR2 SQIVND (reference sequence). The CDR3 coding sequence is TGTGCCAGTAGTAAGGGACAGGGAATGGGGGATGGCTACACCTTC. Amino acid sequence: CASSKGQGMGDGYTF.

V gene TRBV2 combines with J gene TRBJ2-5, with TRBD2 matching over 9 bases. The CDR3 spans 15 residues. Germline CDR1 is SNHLY and CDR2 is FYNNEI. The ends lost 2 bases at V and 1 base at J; junction bases unmatched: 2. CDR3 region: CASSEWRGGQETQYF. Written as DNA, the CDR3 is TGTGCCAGCAGTGAATGGCGGGGGGGCCAAGAGACCCAGTACTTC.

The rearrangement joins TRBV7-2 to TRBJ2-1; TRBD2 matches at 9 bases. V gave up 1 base and J gave up 6 bases; unmatched junction bases: 4. CDR3 length equals 15 residues. The germline V gene encodes CDR1 SGHTA and CDR2 FQGNSA. CDR3 region: CASSLVRGRANEQFF. The CDR3 nucleotides are TGTGCCAGCAGCTTAGTACGCGGGAGGGCCAATGAGCAGTTCTTC.

This chain connects TRBV7-9 to TRBJ2-1, with D possibly matching TRBD1 (6 bases). The V end lost 4 bases, the J end lost 2 bases, and 12 bases lay between the germline ends. Looked up from germline, CDR1 is SEHNR and CDR2 is FQNEAQ (reference sequence). This CDR3 region has 15 residues. CDR3 in DNA: TGTGCCAGCAGCTCCAGGGGAAAACCCTACAATGAGCAGTTCTTC. Translating gives CASSSRGKPYNEQFF.

The rearrangement uses TRBV11-2 and TRBJ1-1; perhaps TRBD1 as D (5 bases). The V gene's germline CDR1 is SGHAT and CDR2 FQNNGV. Deletions cut 0 bases from V and 7 bases from J, with 9 bases between. The CDR3 is 13 residues long. CDR3 protein: CASSLDRGSEAFF. In nucleotides, the CDR3 is TGTGCCAGCAGCTTAGATCGGGGGAGTGAAGCTTTCTTT.

The sample holds a few counts of this clone. The CDR3, as DNA: TGTGCCAGCAGTTACCGGACAGGGGGGAGTAATCAGCCCCAGCATTTT. Amino acid sequence: CASSYRTGGSNQPQHF. The genes are TRBV6-6 and TRBJ1-5, with 10 bases identical to TRBD1. Germline CDR1 is MNHNY and CDR2 is SVGAGI (reference sequence). This CDR3 comprises 16 residues. V gave up 2 bases and J gave up 4 bases; unmatched junction bases: 5.

This chain links TRBV19 with TRBJ1-2; possible D gene TRBD1, 6 bases. Germline lookup yields CDR1 LNHDA and CDR2 SQIVND (reference sequence). This CDR3 has 15 residues. With 0 bases removed from V and 6 bases from J, the gap between germline ends came to 14 bases. The CDR3 region has the DNA TGTGCCAGTAGTATAGATAACAGGGTGGGCAATGGCTACACCTTC. Amino acid sequence: CASSIDNRVGNGYTF.

The V and J genes are TRBV7-3 and TRBJ2-3; a weak D match, TRBD1 (5 bases). Looked up from germline, CDR1 is SGHTA and CDR2 is FQGTGA. This CDR3 is built from 15 residues. Trimming pared 4 bases from V and 3 bases from J, leaving 14 bases between. CDR3 loop: CASSSQGYSTDTQYF. The CDR3 DNA is TGTGCCAGCAGCTCGCAGGGATACTCAACAGATACGCAGTATTTT.

The chain recombines TRBV9 with TRBJ1-1; D remains ambiguous. Germline V gives CDR1 SGDLS, CDR2 YYNGEE. This CDR3 is built from 14 residues. Trimming removed 0 bases at V and 0 bases at J, with 6 bases between. CDR3 sequence reads: CASSVAPVNTEAFF. CDR3 in DNA: TGTGCCAGCAGCGTAGCTCCGGTGAACACTGAAGCTTTCTTT. The full variable domain, completed using reference TRBV9 and TRBJ1-1, is DSGVTQTPKHLITATGQRVTLRCSPRSGDLSVYWYQQSLDQGLQFLIQYYNGEERAKGNILERFSAQQFPDLHSELNLSSLELGDSALYFCASSVAPVNTEAFFGQGTRLTVV.

The chain employs TRBV24-1 and TRBJ2-7, with 7 bases aligning to TRBD2. J gave up 6 bases and V 2 bases, and 6 bases lay outside the gene matches. This CDR3 is 14 amino acids long. Germline CDR1 is KGHDR and CDR2 is SFDVKD. The DNA for the CDR3 is TGTGCCACCAGTGATTCGGGACTACTCTCCGAGCAGTACTTC. It yields the protein CATSDSGLLSEQYF.